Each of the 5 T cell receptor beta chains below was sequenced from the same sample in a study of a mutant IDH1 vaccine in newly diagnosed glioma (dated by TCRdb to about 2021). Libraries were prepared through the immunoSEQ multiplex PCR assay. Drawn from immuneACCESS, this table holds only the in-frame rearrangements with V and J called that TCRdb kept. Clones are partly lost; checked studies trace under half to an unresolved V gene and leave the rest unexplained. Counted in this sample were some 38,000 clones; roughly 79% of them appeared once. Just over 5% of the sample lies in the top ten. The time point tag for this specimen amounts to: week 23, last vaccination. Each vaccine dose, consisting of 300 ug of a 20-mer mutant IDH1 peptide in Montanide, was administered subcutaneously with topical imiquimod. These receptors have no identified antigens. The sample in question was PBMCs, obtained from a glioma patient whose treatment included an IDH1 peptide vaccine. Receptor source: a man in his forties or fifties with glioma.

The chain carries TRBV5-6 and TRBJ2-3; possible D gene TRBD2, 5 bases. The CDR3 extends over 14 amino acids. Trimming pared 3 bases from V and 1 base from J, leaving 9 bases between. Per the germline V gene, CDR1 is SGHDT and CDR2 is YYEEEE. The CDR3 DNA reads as TGTGCCAGCAGCTCGGACTCCCGCACAGATACGCAGTATTTT. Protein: CASSSDSRTDTQYF.

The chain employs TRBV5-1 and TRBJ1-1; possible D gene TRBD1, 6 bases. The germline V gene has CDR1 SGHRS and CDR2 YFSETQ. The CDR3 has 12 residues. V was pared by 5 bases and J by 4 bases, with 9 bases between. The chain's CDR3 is CASSGGGTEAFF. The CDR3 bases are TGCGCCAGCAGTGGAGGGGGCACTGAAGCTTTCTTT.

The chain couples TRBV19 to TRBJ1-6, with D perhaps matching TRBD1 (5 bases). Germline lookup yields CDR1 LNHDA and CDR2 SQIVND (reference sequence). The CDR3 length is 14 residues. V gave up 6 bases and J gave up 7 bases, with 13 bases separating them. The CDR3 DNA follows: TGTGCCAGTAGCTCCGGGACGGACAATTCACCCCTCCACTTT. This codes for CASSSGTDNSPLHF.

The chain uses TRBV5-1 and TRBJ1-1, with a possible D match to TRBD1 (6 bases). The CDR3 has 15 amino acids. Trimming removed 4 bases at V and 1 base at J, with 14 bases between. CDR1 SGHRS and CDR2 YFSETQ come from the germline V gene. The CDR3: CASSGTQGPNTEAFF. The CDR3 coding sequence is TGCGCCAGCAGCGGGACACAGGGCCCGAACACTGAAGCTTTCTTT. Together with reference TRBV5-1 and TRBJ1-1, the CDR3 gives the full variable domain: KAGVTQTPRYLIKTRGQQVTLSCSPISGHRSVSWYQQTPGQGLQFLFEYFSETQRNKGNFPGRFSGRQFSNSRSEMNVSTLELGDSALYLCASSGTQGPNTEAFFGQGTRLTVV.

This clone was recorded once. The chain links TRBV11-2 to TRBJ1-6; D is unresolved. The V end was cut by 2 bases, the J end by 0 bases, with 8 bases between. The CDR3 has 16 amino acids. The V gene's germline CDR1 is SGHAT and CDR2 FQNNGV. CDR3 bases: TGTGCCAGCAGCTTATCCGGGAGCTCCTATAATTCACCCCTCCACTTT. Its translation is CASSLSGSSYNSPLHF.